What follows are 30 T cell receptor beta chains derived from one specimen sequenced in a study of T cell repertoires in cytomegalovirus infection. TCRdb reanalysed the reads using MiXCR and keeps one entry per CDR3 protein. The sample has under 350,000 distinct CDR3 sequences, about a tenth seen once. The sample consisted of PBMCs. These receptor sequences come from a human donor in good health (CMV status not recorded). Some clones in this sample may be carry-over from other donors' samples.

The chain carries TRBV29-1 and TRBJ1-1; D uncertain. V lost 6 bases and J 3 bases, leaving 8 bases between the germline ends. The CDR3 runs 11 residues. CDR1 SQVTM and CDR2 ANQGSEA come from the germline V gene. CDR3 loop: CSVPRDTEAFF. DNA of the CDR3: TGCAGCGTCCCTAGGGACACTGAAGCTTTCTTT.

The table lists this clonotype with many counts. The J gene is TRBJ2-1, the V gene TRBV20-1; 8 bases agree with TRBD2. This CDR3 contains 14 residues. The junction had 5 bases not matched to a gene; V was cut back by 0 bases and J by 7 bases. Per the germline V gene, CDR1 is DFQATT and CDR2 is SNEGSKA (reference sequence). The CDR3 coding sequence is TGCAGTGCTAGAGATCAAACGGGGGGGAATGAGCAGTTCTTC. Protein: CSARDQTGGNEQFF.

This clonotype occurred many times. Here the CDR3 DNA reads TGCAGTGCCCCCCGCCACGCGAACACCGGGGAGCTGTTTTTT. Translated, it gives CSAPRHANTGELFF. V gene TRBV20-1 combines with J gene TRBJ2-2; D is unclear. This CDR3 region has 14 residues. Trimming removed 6 bases from V and 0 bases from J, with 11 bases in between. Germline V CDR1 and CDR2: DFQATT, SNEGSKA (reference sequence).

In its sample, this clonotype was seen a few times. The gene calls are TRBV11-2 and TRBJ2-7, with D possibly being TRBD1 or TRBD2 (5 bases each). The V gene's germline CDR1 is SGHAT and CDR2 FQNNGV. Trimming took off 1 base at V and 0 bases at J, with 13 bases between the two ends. The CDR3 covers 16 residues. CDR3 region: CASSLGPARGSYEQYV. Written as DNA, the CDR3 is TGTGCCAGCAGCTTAGGGCCCGCGAGGGGCTCCTACGAGCAGTACGTC.

This clonotype was seen many times. The chain has TRBV24-1 and TRBJ2-3; the D is unclear. V was shortened by 3 bases and J by 2 bases, with 5 bases between the two germline ends. Germline V gene lookup returns CDR1 KGHDR and CDR2 SFDVKD. The CDR3 has 13 amino acids. The CDR3 sequence: CATSDVYTDTQYF. In nucleotides, the CDR3 is TGTGCCACCAGTGATGTCTACACAGATACGCAGTATTTT.

This clonotype was seen at least ten times. The chain uses TRBV6-5 and TRBJ1-1; possible D gene TRBD1, 5 bases. Germline loops: CDR1 MNHEY, CDR2 SVGAGI. The CDR3 is 12 amino acids. V lost 0 bases and J 9 bases, leaving 8 bases between the germline ends. The CDR3 loop reads CASSYSKGQAFF. CDR3 in DNA: TGTGCCAGCAGTTACTCGAAGGGGCAAGCTTTCTTT.

The chain carries TRBV13 and TRBJ2-5; TRBD1 aligns across 8 bases. Germline V gives CDR1 PRHDT, CDR2 FYEKMQ (reference sequence). This CDR3 has 16 amino acids. V lost 5 bases, J lost 5 bases, and 13 bases stayed unmatched. For the CDR3, the DNA is TGTGCCAGCAGCCGGACAGGGACGGTGGGTCAGGAGACCCAGTACTTC. The encoded protein is CASSRTGTVGQETQYF. The full variable domain, in which reference TRBV13 and TRBJ2-5 provide the parts outside the CDR3, is AAGVIQSPRHLIKEKRETATLKCYPIPRHDTVYWYQQGPGQDPQFLISFYEKMQSDKGSIPDRFSAQQFSDYHSELNMSSLELGDSALYFCASSRTGTVGQETQYFGPGTRLLVL.

This clonotype was detected ten times or more. The chain has TRBV12-3 or TRBV12-4 and TRBJ2-7; 9 nucleotides match TRBD1. Trimming removed 3 bases from V and 1 base from J; junction bases left unmatched: 4. CDR3 size: 15 residues. CDR3 protein: CASSFSQGASYEQYF. CDR3 in DNA: TGTGCCAGCAGTTTCTCACAGGGGGCTTCCTACGAGCAGTACTTC.

This clonotype was found a few times. The V call is TRBV27, the J call TRBJ2-7; the match to TRBD1 covers 7 bases. CDR1 and CDR2 (germline): MNHEY, SMNVEV (reference sequence). The CDR3 is 15 amino acids. The V gene end was trimmed by 5 bases and the J gene end by 3 bases; junction bases not matched to a gene: 10. CDR3 DNA: TGTGCCAGCAGTCTCCGGGACAGCATCATCTACGAGCAGTACTTC. Encoded protein: CASSLRDSIIYEQYF.

V usage is TRBV29-1 and J usage is TRBJ1-2; tentatively, D is TRBD1 (5 bases). Between the trimmed V and J ends, which lost 3 bases and 8 bases, there was a span of 13 bases. The germline gives CDR1 SQVTM, CDR2 ANQGSEA. The CDR3 is 12 residues long. The CDR3 nucleotides read TGCAGCGTTGACGAGGGGATCGTGGGCTACACCTTC. This sequence encodes CSVDEGIVGYTF.

Many counts were recorded for this clonotype. The chain is built from TRBV6-5 and TRBJ2-5, with TRBD1 matching over 10 bases. CDR3 length equals 15 residues. CDR1 and CDR2 (germline): MNHEY, SVGAGI. The V segment lost 4 bases and the J segment 7 bases; nucleotides outside the gene matches: 9. The CDR3 is CASSFPGTGAWTQYF. CDR3 DNA: TGTGCCAGCAGTTTCCCCGGGACAGGGGCGTGGACCCAGTACTTC.

This clonotype was found a few times. The genes are TRBV28 and TRBJ1-1; unclear D gene. Germline loops: CDR1 MDHEN, CDR2 SYDVKM. V was trimmed by 5 bases and J by 6 bases, leaving 13 bases between them. The CDR3 contains 13 residues. For the CDR3, the DNA is TGTGCCAGCAGTCTAGACCGCCGCGCTGAAGCTTTCTTT. Protein: CASSLDRRAEAFF.

This clonotype showed up many times. This CDR3 reads CASKEGAEQYV. DNA of the CDR3: TGTGCCAGCAAGGAGGGGGCCGAGCAGTACGTC. V gene TRBV2 combines with J gene TRBJ2-7; D possibly corresponds to TRBD1 (7 bases). Germline V lookup: CDR1 SNHLY, CDR2 FYNNEI. V was shortened by 7 bases and J by 6 bases, with 10 bases between the two germline ends. This CDR3 has 11 residues.

This clonotype was seen a few times. This CDR3 is CASSLVAGGTDTQYF. The CDR3 bases are TGTGCCAGTAGTTTAGTGGCGGGGGGCACAGATACGCAGTATTTT. J is TRBJ2-3 and V is TRBV19; 7 positions match TRBD2. Germline trimming cut 5 bases from V and 1 base from J; bases unmatched to any gene: 6. Germline CDR1 is LNHDA and CDR2 is SQIVND (reference sequence). CDR3 length: 15 residues.

This clonotype was counted ten times or more. The gene calls are TRBV7-2 and TRBJ1-6; no clear D. The germline CDR1 and CDR2 sequences are SGHTA and FQGNSA. Trimming cost V 3 bases and J 5 bases, with 5 bases left between them. The length of the CDR3 is 13 residues. The CDR3 region is CASSLSNNSPLHF. CDR3 nucleotide sequence: TGTGCCAGCAGCTTGAGTAATAATTCACCCCTCCACTTT. Looking up the rest from reference TRBV7-2 and TRBJ1-6 gives the full variable domain: GAGVSQSPSNKVTEKGKDVELRCDPISGHTALYWYRQSLGQGLEFLIYFQGNSAPDKSGLPSDRFSAERTGGSVSTLTIQRTQQEDSAVYLCASSLSNNSPLHFGNGTRLTVT.

This clonotype has a count of ten or more. This chain joins TRBV7-8 and TRBJ1-1, with no clear D. This CDR3 is built from 16 residues. Trimming left V 3 bases short and J 5 bases short, with 19 bases between. CDR1 and CDR2 from the germline V gene are SGHVS and FQNEAQ. In DNA, the CDR3 is TGTGCCAGCAGCTTTCCCCTGTCCCTTTTCGGAACTGAAGCTTTCTTT. Residues: CASSFPLSLFGTEAFF.

This clonotype was recorded at least ten times. The rearrangement joins TRBV18 to TRBJ1-1; maybe TRBD1 (5 bases). In germline, CDR1 is KGHSH, CDR2 LQKENI. Trimming left V 2 bases short and J 0 bases short, with 7 bases between. The length of the CDR3 is 14 residues. The CDR3 DNA follows: TGTGCCAGCTCACCAGTGACAGTGAACACTGAAGCTTTCTTT. It is translated as CASSPVTVNTEAFF.

The chain couples TRBV28 to TRBJ2-7; 11 nucleotides agree with TRBD1. The trim removed 9 bases at V and 2 bases at J, leaving 3 bases unmatched. The CDR3 runs 13 residues. In germline, CDR1 is MDHEN, CDR2 SYDVKM. The CDR3 sequence is CASSGQGAYEQYV. CDR3 coding DNA: TGTGCCAGTTCGGGACAGGGGGCCTACGAGCAGTACGTC.

This clonotype appeared many times. The V call is TRBV12-3 or TRBV12-4, the J call TRBJ2-3; 11 bases line up with TRBD1. The CDR3 has 16 amino acids. Trimming removed 5 bases from V and 4 bases from J; junction bases left unmatched: 8. The CDR3 sequence: CASSPRGQGAADTQYF. Written as DNA, the CDR3 is TGTGCCAGCAGTCCAAGAGGACAGGGGGCCGCAGATACGCAGTATTTT.

V is TRBV14 and J is TRBJ1-6; tentatively, D is TRBD1 (5 bases). Trimming stripped 0 bases from V and 5 bases from J, with 5 bases between. Germline V gene lookup returns CDR1 SGHDN and CDR2 FVKESK. The CDR3 is 14 amino acids. CDR3 in amino acids: CASSQDRDNSPLHF. CDR3 coding DNA: TGTGCCAGCAGCCAAGACAGGGATAATTCACCCCTCCACTTT.

At least ten counts were recorded for this clonotype. The chain links TRBV20-1 to TRBJ2-1, with 8 bases aligning to TRBD1. Germline assignment: CDR1 DFQATT and CDR2 SNEGSKA (reference sequence). With V trimmed by 6 bases and J by 0 bases, 7 bases remained unmatched. The CDR3 runs 15 residues. This chain's CDR3 is CSAPETGGSYNEQFF. The CDR3 DNA is TGCAGTGCCCCGGAAACAGGGGGCTCCTACAATGAGCAGTTCTTC.

There are many counts of this clonotype. The rearrangement links TRBV7-8 to TRBJ2-7; D unresolved. The V gene's germline CDR1 is SGHVS and CDR2 FQNEAQ. The CDR3 loop spans 13 amino acids. The V end lost 5 bases, the J end lost 3 bases, and 11 bases lay between the germline ends. The CDR3 DNA sequence: TGTGCCAGCAGCAAGACCGAGGTCTACGAGCAGTACGTC. Translated, it gives CASSKTEVYEQYV.

This clonotype was recorded at least ten times. This CDR3 is CSARVHGAGTSLFF. The CDR3 DNA is TGCAGTGCTAGAGTCCATGGAGCGGGGACCTCTCTGTTCTTC. This chain links TRBV20-1 with TRBJ2-1; 7 bases line up with TRBD2. Germline assignment: CDR1 DFQATT and CDR2 SNEGSKA (reference sequence). The V gene end was trimmed by 1 base and the J gene end by 15 bases; junction bases not matched to a gene: 15. The CDR3 is made up of 14 amino acids.

This clonotype came up many times. The chain is built from TRBV11-3 and TRBJ2-3; TRBD2 agrees at 7 bases. The V segment lost 0 bases and the J segment 1 base; nucleotides outside the gene matches: 4. Germline CDR1 and CDR2: SGHNT and YENEEA. This CDR3 is 16 amino acids long. CDR3 loop: CASSLDRLAGTDTQYF. In DNA form, the CDR3 reads TGTGCCAGCAGCTTAGATCGCCTAGCGGGCACAGATACGCAGTATTTT.

This chain connects TRBV6-5 to TRBJ2-4; no clear D. Germline CDR1 MNHEY, CDR2 SVGAGI. Trimming pared 5 bases from V and 11 bases from J, leaving 16 bases between. The CDR3 is made up of 13 amino acids. The CDR3 region is CASSQGMVEVQYF. CDR3 bases: TGTGCCAGCAGTCAAGGGATGGTGGAAGTTCAGTACTTC.

This clonotype was seen more than once but under ten times. The V gene is TRBV10-3, the J gene TRBJ1-1, with D hard to call. V was pared by 8 bases and J by 0 bases, with 13 bases between. The CDR3 is 14 residues long. Germline V gives CDR1 ENHRY, CDR2 SYGVKD. CDR3: CAIGQQELNTEAFF. The CDR3 coding sequence is TGTGCCATCGGTCAACAAGAACTGAACACTGAAGCTTTCTTT.

The chain joins TRBV27 to TRBJ2-7; 9 bases agree with TRBD1. The CDR3 is 14 amino acids. Germline CDR1 is MNHEY and CDR2 is SMNVEV (reference sequence). The V gene end was trimmed by 5 bases and the J gene end by 4 bases; junction bases not matched to a gene: 6. CDR3 sequence reads: CASSPDGTGYEQYF. CDR3 coding DNA: TGTGCCAGCAGTCCCGACGGGACAGGGTACGAGCAGTACTTC.

This clonotype has a count of ten or more. The gene calls are TRBV28 and TRBJ1-1; no reliable D call. The CDR3 consists of 15 residues. V lost 9 bases and J lost 4, with 21 bases in between. From germline, CDR1 is MDHEN and CDR2 SYDVKM. This CDR3 reads CASRGQEALGTEAFF. CDR3 bases: TGTGCCAGTAGAGGGCAGGAGGCTTTGGGCACTGAAGCTTTCTTT.

This clonotype was seen repeatedly, ten times or more. The chain links TRBV12-3 or TRBV12-4 to TRBJ2-6; perhaps TRBD2 as D (6 bases). With 6 bases removed from V and 1 base from J, the gap between germline ends came to 13 bases. The CDR3 has 16 amino acids. The CDR3 loop reads CASSSAAGSGANVLTF. The CDR3 DNA is TGTGCCAGCAGCTCAGCTGCGGGGTCTGGGGCCAACGTCCTGACTTTC.

Only one count was recorded for this clonotype. This chain links TRBV3-1 with TRBJ1-1; 7 positions match TRBD1. The CDR3 sequence is 15 residues long. The germline CDR1 and CDR2 sequences are LGHDT and YNNKEL (reference sequence). After removal of 5 bases from V and 0 bases from J, the junction contained 6 bases not matched to a gene. CDR3 in DNA: TGTGCCAGCAGCGCCAGGGGGATTATGAACACTGAAGCTTTCTTT. Translating it yields CASSARGIMNTEAFF.